Sequencing of this TCR beta chain was carried out in a study of T cells in Graves' hyperthyroidism and ophthalmopathy. Study observations and caveats: Most thyroid clonotypes with frequency above 0.001 were detected in blood.

This clonotype was counted at least ten times. Its antigen is still unknown. Diagnosing involved the use of clinical symptoms, serum thyroxine and TRAb, thyroid ultrasound and orbital computed tomography. Fresh peripheral blood, around 9.2 ml of it, supplied the PBMCs. Amplified TCR beta CDR3 regions came from RNA transcripts. HTBI primers were the set used in a first-round RT-PCR of the TCR CDR3. MiXCR, applied by TCRdb to the multiplex PCR reads, yields one record per CDR3 protein. The sample lists 35,000 or so distinct CDR3 sequences; about 50% were seen once. V was trimmed by 6 bases and J by 4 bases, leaving 11 bases between them. This CDR3 comprises 13 residues. The germline CDR1 and CDR2 sequences are KGHSH and LQKENI.

Sequenced sample: blood. The chain uses TRBV18 and TRBJ2-3; the D is unclear. This receptor was obtained from a middle-aged man with Graves' ophthalmopathy. DNA for the CDR3: TGTGCCAGCTCGCTTGAGTTGGCAGATACGCAGTATTTT. Translating it yields CASSLELADTQYF.